Below are 22 T cell receptor beta chains sequenced from a single sample in a study of brain T cells in children with intractable seizures. Clones were read by immunoSEQ multiplex PCR, and TCRdb kept only the in-frame ones, dropping some. The sample lists under 150,000 clones; approximately 94% were seen once. The source material was peripheral blood, sampled at surgery. The receptor set was obtained from a boy under two years old with hemimegalencephaly and intractable seizures.

To note about this clone: The same CDR3 is also encoded by other DNA sequences in this sample. The DNA of the CDR3 is TGCGCCAGCAGGTCACTAGGGGAGCCCGAGTCGTACTTC. This encodes CASRSLGEPESYF. The chain carries TRBV5-1 and TRBJ2-7, with D perhaps TRBD1 or TRBD2 (5 bases each). The CDR3 covers 13 residues. Looked up from germline, CDR1 is SGHRS and CDR2 is YFSETQ. V was shortened by 5 bases and J by 12 bases, with 21 bases between the two germline ends. The full variable domain, completed using reference TRBV5-1 and TRBJ2-7, is KAGVTQTPRYLIKTRGQQVTLSCSPISGHRSVSWYQQTPGQGLQFLFEYFSETQRNKGNFPGRFSGRQFSNSRSEMNVSTLELGDSALYLCASRSLGEPESYFGPGTRLTVT.

Here the CDR3 DNA reads TGTGCCAGCAGCCAAGTGACAGGGAGCAATCAGCCCCAGCATTTT. Residues: CASSQVTGSNQPQHF. The chain combines TRBV4-2 with TRBJ1-5; TRBD1 aligns across 7 bases. V lost 1 base and J lost 1; bases outside the gene matches: 1. The V gene's germline CDR1 is LGHNA and CDR2 YNFKEQ. CDR3 length equals 15 residues.

The genes are TRBV5-1 and TRBJ1-3; D is uncertain. Trimming pared 1 base from V and 0 bases from J, leaving 5 bases between. Germline V gene lookup returns CDR1 SGHRS and CDR2 YFSETQ. The CDR3 runs 14 residues. Here the CDR3 DNA reads TGCGCCAGCAGCTTGCAGAGCTCTGGAAACACCATATATTTT. Protein sequence: CASSLQSSGNTIYF.

The chain combines TRBV4-1 with TRBJ1-5, with D hard to call. Germline CDR1 reads MGHRA; CDR2 reads YSYEKL. V lost 5 bases and J 2 bases, leaving 10 bases between the germline ends. The CDR3 length is 14 residues. The CDR3 DNA is TGCGCCAGCAGCTCCCCGTCTGGCAATCAGCCCCAGCATTTT. Protein sequence: CASSSPSGNQPQHF.

The V and J genes are TRBV7-9 and TRBJ1-3; no reliable D call. The V gene lost 2 bases and the J gene lost 3 bases, with 8 bases spanning the gap. The CDR3 length is 14 residues. In germline, CDR1 is SEHNR, CDR2 FQNEAQ (reference sequence). The CDR3 is CASSLSGSGNTIYF. CDR3 in DNA: TGTGCCAGCAGCTTAAGCGGGAGTGGAAACACCATATATTTT.

J is TRBJ2-1 and V is TRBV27; 12 bases agree with TRBD2. The germline V gene encodes CDR1 MNHEY and CDR2 SMNVEV (reference sequence). CDR3 length: 16 amino acids. The J segment lost 4 bases and the V segment lost 6 bases, leaving 7 bases of the junction unmatched. The CDR3 DNA reads TGTGCCAGCAGCCTCAGACTAGCGGGAGCTTACAATGAGCAGTTCTTC. Its translation is CASSLRLAGAYNEQFF.

The rearrangement links TRBV1 to TRBJ2-7; the DNA was not used to check the table's D call, TRBD2. TRBV1 is a documented pseudogene. This CDR3 spans 16 amino acids. CDR3 region: CTSSQGWREETGEQYF. The DNA for the CDR3 is TGCACCAGCAGCCAAGGCTGGCGGGAGGAAACGGGCGAGCAGTACTTC.

The chain has TRBV9 and TRBJ1-6, with D tentatively TRBD1 (5 bases). Germline-derived CDR1 and CDR2 are SGDLS and YYNGEE. The CDR3 has 17 residues. V shed 0 bases and J shed 1 base, with 11 bases lying between them. The CDR3 DNA reads as TGTGCCAGCAGCGTAGGCCAGGGAAGGTCCTATAATTCACCCCTCCACTTT. Translating it yields CASSVGQGRSYNSPLHF.

The gene calls are TRBV7-2 and TRBJ1-1; perhaps TRBD1 as D (6 bases). Germline V lookup: CDR1 SGHTA, CDR2 FQGNSA. The CDR3 runs to 13 residues. The germline V and J ends were trimmed by 3 bases and 8 bases, with 13 bases remaining between them. The DNA of the CDR3 is TGTGCCAGCAGCTTTGGGGGGCTCAGGGAAGCTTTCTTT. Protein product: CASSFGGLREAFF. The complete variable domain, with remaining parts taken from reference TRBV7-2 and TRBJ1-1, reads GAGVSQSPSNKVTEKGKDVELRCDPISGHTALYWYRQSLGQGLEFLIYFQGNSAPDKSGLPSDRFSAERTGGSVSTLTIQRTQQEDSAVYLCASSFGGLREAFFGQGTRLTVV.

The chain recombines TRBV9 with TRBJ2-1; D is undetermined. The CDR3 loop spans 16 amino acids. CDR1 SGDLS and CDR2 YYNGEE come from the germline V gene. V lost 7 bases and J 0 bases, leaving 17 bases between the germline ends. CDR3 DNA: TGTGCCAGCTCTAGGACCCCGATCCCCTCCTACAATGAGCAGTTCTTC. As protein: CASSRTPIPSYNEQFF.

This chain links TRBV7-9 with TRBJ1-1; perhaps TRBD1 as D (5 bases). This CDR3 spans 14 amino acids. Trimming took off 5 bases at V and 2 bases at J, with 12 bases between the two ends. CDR1 and CDR2 (germline): SEHNR, FQNEAQ (reference sequence). The DNA for the CDR3 is TGTGCCAGCAGCCCGGGACGGGGAAACACTGAAGCTTTCTTT. Its translation is CASSPGRGNTEAFF.

V usage is TRBV4-1 and J usage is TRBJ2-7, with 8 positions matching TRBD1. The J segment lost 2 bases and the V segment lost 4 bases, leaving 1 base of the junction unmatched. This CDR3 is built from 13 residues. Per germline, CDR1 MGHRA and CDR2 YSYEKL. The CDR3 sequence: CASSLQGAYEQYF. The CDR3, as DNA: TGCGCCAGCAGCCTACAGGGGGCCTACGAGCAGTACTTC.

The rearrangement joins TRBV28 to TRBJ1-5, with 8 bases that match TRBD1. The CDR3 extends over 14 amino acids. CDR1 is MDHEN and CDR2 is SYDVKM in the germline V gene. The V gene end was trimmed by 9 bases and the J gene end by 5 bases; junction bases not matched to a gene: 9. The CDR3: CASRGTGPYQPQHF. The CDR3 coding sequence is TGTGCCAGTAGGGGGACAGGTCCTTATCAGCCCCAGCATTTT.

The V and J genes are TRBV14 and TRBJ2-1; 8 bases align to TRBD1. J was trimmed by 7 bases and V by 4 bases; bases with no gene match: 12. The germline gives CDR1 SGHDN, CDR2 FVKESK. CDR3 length: 16 residues. DNA of the CDR3: TGTGCCAGCAGCCCGAATTTGGACAGGGTGGGGAATGAGCAGTTCTTC. It specifies CASSPNLDRVGNEQFF.

The chain carries TRBV28 and TRBJ1-6, with D possibly TRBD1 on 6 matching bases. Trimming removed 6 bases from V and 0 bases from J, with 15 bases in between. CDR1 and CDR2 from the germline V gene are MDHEN and SYDVKM. The CDR3 covers 17 residues. In DNA form, the CDR3 reads TGTGCCAGCAGCCAACCACAGGGTAGCTCCTATAATTCACCCCTCCACTTT. This encodes CASSQPQGSSYNSPLHF.

The chain has TRBV4-3 and TRBJ2-1, with D possibly matching TRBD2 (6 bases). CDR1 and CDR2 from the germline V gene are LGHNA and YSLEER. This CDR3 has 14 residues. Trimming removed 0 bases from V and 4 bases from J, with 7 bases in between. The CDR3 region has the DNA TGCGCCAGCAGCCAAGATGGGAGGTACAATGAGCAGTTCTTC. It codes for CASSQDGRYNEQFF.

The V and J genes are TRBV7-2 and TRBJ2-3, with TRBD2 matching 12 bases. Trimming at V came to 4 bases and at J to 4 bases, leaving 0 bases not matched to a gene. The germline CDR1 and CDR2 sequences are SGHTA and FQGNSA. The CDR3 consists of 14 residues. The CDR3 loop reads CASSWTSGADTQYF. The DNA for the CDR3 is TGTGCCAGCAGCTGGACTAGCGGGGCAGATACGCAGTATTTT.

The chain joins TRBV27 to TRBJ2-7; 8 nucleotides agree with TRBD1. Trimming at V came to 8 bases and at J to 5 bases, leaving 5 bases not matched to a gene. Germline-derived CDR1 and CDR2 are MNHEY and SMNVEV (reference sequence). The CDR3 consists of 12 residues. CDR3 sequence: CASGLQGDEQYF. The CDR3 bases are TGTGCCAGCGGATTACAGGGGGACGAGCAGTACTTC.

This sequence joins TRBV9 and TRBJ1-2; D uncertain. CDR1 is SGDLS and CDR2 is YYNGEE in the germline V gene. Trimming left V 0 bases short and J 4 bases short, with 7 bases between. The CDR3 sequence is 13 residues long. The CDR3 nucleotides read TGTGCCAGCAGCGTAGGAACATTCTATGGCTACACCTTC. The encoded protein is CASSVGTFYGYTF.

This clone showed up just once. CDR3 residues: CASIPGQGQYEQYF. DNA for the CDR3: TGTGCCAGCATCCCGGGACAGGGTCAATACGAGCAGTACTTC. The V call is TRBV2, the J call TRBJ2-7, with 9 positions matching TRBD1. CDR1 is SNHLY, CDR2 FYNNEI, per germline. The CDR3 consists of 14 residues. Losses at the gene ends were 7 bases for V and 4 bases for J; bases not matched to a gene: 8.

The rearrangement joins TRBV3-1 (or the pseudogene TRBV3-2) to TRBJ1-6, with D perhaps matching TRBD1 (5 bases). The CDR3 runs to 16 residues. The germline V gene encodes CDR1 LGHDT and CDR2 YNNKEL (reference sequence). Deletions cut 1 base from V and 6 bases from J, with 13 bases between. The CDR3 DNA follows: TGTGCCAGCAGCCAAGTTGGGGGTTGGGGTAATTCACCCCTCCACTTT. Its translation is CASSQVGGWGNSPLHF.

V gene TRBV7-9 combines with J gene TRBJ2-7; no clear D. The CDR3 covers 14 residues. The V end lost 4 bases, the J end lost 0 bases, and 10 bases lay between the germline ends. Germline CDR1 and CDR2: SEHNR and FQNEAQ (reference sequence). The DNA for the CDR3 is TGTGCCAGCAGCTCCCCACAGCTCTCCTACGAGCAGTACTTC. Protein sequence: CASSSPQLSYEQYF.